This T cell receptor (beta chain) was captured by sequencing in a study of T cell changes during pregnancy in multiple sclerosis. V lost 3 bases to trimming and J lost 1 base, with 9 bases between them. CDR3 length: 15 residues. Germline V gene data show CDR1 as SGHTA and CDR2 as FQGTGA. Clones were sequenced by immunoSEQ multiplex PCR, and TCRdb holds only the in-frame ones, with some missing. The table has 40,000 to 55,000 clones, 75% to 90% seen once; the top ten hold under 1.5%. There are a few counts of this clone. The sequencing used peripheral blood, collected in the first trimester of pregnancy. J is TRBJ2-2 and V is TRBV7-3; a weak D match, TRBD2 (6 bases). This clonotype was sampled from a female donor in good health, enrolled as a control in a pregnancy study. DNA of the CDR3: TGTGCCAGCAGCTTGGTCGGGGGGAACACCGGGGAGCTGTTTTTT. This gives the protein CASSLVGGNTGELFF.